The rows below give T cell receptor beta chains drawn from one sample of a study of T cell changes during pregnancy in multiple sclerosis. Sequencing was performed with immunoSEQ multiplex PCR; in TCRdb, only in-frame clones are kept and a portion is missing. The sample shows 35,000 to 50,000 clones, approximately 90% of them seen only once. The source was CD8+ T cells from peripheral blood mononuclear cells, collected in the third trimester of pregnancy. Every receptor here comes from a female donor with multiple sclerosis, enrolled in a pregnancy study. CDR3s include the opening cysteine and the closing phenylalanine or tryptophan. Each record gives: clone size, V gene, J gene, D gene, CDR3 protein, CDR3 DNA. A D gene is named only where the DNA matches it firmly. Clone size is shown for a subset of rows, as once, few, many or a class of expanded clone.

-	TRBV7-9	TRBJ1-1	-	CASSLTEQDTEAFF	TGTGCCAGCAGCTTGACTGAACAAGACACTGAAGCTTTCTTT
-	TRBV5-1	TRBJ2-1	TRBD1	CATQSRTGGNEQFF	TGCGCCACCCAGTCCAGGACAGGGGGAAATGAGCAGTTCTTC
-	TRBV5-5	TRBJ1-2	-	CASSSQTFYGYTF	TGTGCCAGCAGCTCCCAAACATTCTATGGCTACACCTTC
-	TRBV9	TRBJ2-1	TRBD2	CASSTSPGRADNEQFF	TGTGCCAGCAGCACCAGTCCAGGGAGGGCCGACAATGAGCAGTTCTTC
-	TRBV30	TRBJ2-7	-	CAWSGTVYKRADPYEQYF	TGTGCCTGGAGTGGAACCGTTTATAAGCGGGCCGATCCCTACGAGCAGTACTTC
-	TRBV10-2	TRBJ2-1	-	CASSEPYEGDTSYNEQFF	TGCGCCAGCAGTGAGCCCTATGAGGGAGACACTTCCTACAATGAGCAGTTCTTC
-	TRBV19	TRBJ2-3	TRBD1	CASSILTGADTQYF	TGTGCCAGTAGTATATTGACAGGGGCAGATACGCAGTATTTT
-	TRBV28	TRBJ2-5	-	CASSSSRGSGETQYF	TGTGCCAGCAGTTCCAGCAGGGGTTCGGGAGAGACCCAGTACTTC
-	TRBV5-1	TRBJ1-4	-	CASSFDPGYEKLFF	TGCGCCAGCAGCTTCGACCCCGGGTATGAAAAACTGTTTTTT
-	TRBV15	TRBJ2-1	-	CATSERSYNEQFF	TGTGCCACCAGCGAGCGGTCCTACAATGAGCAGTTCTTC
-	TRBV18	TRBJ1-4	TRBD1	CASSPGQGLYEKLFF	TGTGCCAGCTCACCGGGACAGGGTCTCTATGAAAAACTGTTTTTT
-	TRBV4-3	TRBJ1-4	-	CASSQVLFTATEKLFF	TGCGCCAGCAGCCAAGTTCTTTTTACAGCAACTGAAAAACTGTTTTTT
once	TRBV19	TRBJ1-4	TRBD1	CASSIGTVRNEKLFF	TGTGCCAGTAGTATTGGGACAGTACGTAATGAAAAACTGTTTTTT
few	TRBV6-1	TRBJ1-2	TRBD1	CASSEANRGVGYTF	TGTGCCAGCAGTGAAGCGAACAGGGGGGTTGGCTACACCTTC
few	TRBV16	TRBJ1-2	TRBD1	CASSQYFSGQSSNYGYTF	TGTGCCAGCAGCCAATACTTTTCGGGACAGTCCTCTAACTATGGCTACACCTTC
-	TRBV5-6	TRBJ2-7	TRBD2	CASSLRAGDEQYF	TGTGCCAGCAGCTTGAGGGCGGGGGACGAGCAGTACTTC
-	TRBV7-9	TRBJ2-1	-	CASSLAQGSYNEQFF	TGTGCCAGCAGCTTAGCCCAGGGATCCTACAATGAGCAGTTCTTC
-	TRBV6-5	TRBJ2-3	TRBD1	CASSYQGTGIDTQYF	TGTGCCAGCAGTTACCAGGGGACAGGGATAGATACGCAGTATTTT
-	TRBV2	TRBJ2-1	-	CASRRLVNNEQFF	TGTGCCAGCAGGAGACTAGTGAACAATGAGCAGTTCTTC
-	TRBV11-1	TRBJ2-3	TRBD2	CASSLARLAGDTDTQYF	TGTGCCAGCAGCTTAGCCAGACTAGCGGGAGACACAGATACGCAGTATTTT
once	TRBV2	TRBJ2-3	TRBD2	CASGGATSGGTDTQYF	TGTGCCAGCGGGGGGGCTACTAGCGGGGGAACAGATACGCAGTATTTT
-	TRBV6-1	TRBJ1-2	TRBD1	CASSEGTGGYGYTF	TGTGCCAGCAGTGAAGGGACAGGGGGCTATGGCTACACCTTC
-	TRBV13	TRBJ1-1	TRBD1	CASELRQGRITEAFF	TGTGCCAGCGAATTGAGACAGGGCAGGATCACTGAAGCTTTCTTT
-	TRBV15	TRBJ2-3	-	CATSRDLSGSTDTQYF	TGTGCCACCAGCAGAGATCTGAGCGGGAGCACAGATACGCAGTATTTT
-	TRBV5-6	TRBJ2-7	TRBD2	CASSYSGKPYEQYF	TGTGCCAGCAGCTATAGCGGGAAGCCGTACGAGCAGTACTTC
-	TRBV27	TRBJ1-4	-	CASSLSDSPNEKLFF	TGTGCCAGCAGTTTATCGGACAGTCCTAATGAAAAACTGTTTTTT
-	TRBV6-1	TRBJ2-7	-	CASSDQGGVYEQYF	TGTGCCAGCAGTGACCAGGGTGGGGTGTACGAGCAGTACTTC
-	TRBV6-1	TRBJ2-7	TRBD2	CASSEIAGVTVQYF	TGTGCCAGCAGTGAGATAGCGGGGGTTACTGTGCAGTACTTC
-	TRBV9	TRBJ2-7	TRBD1	CASSTSGTDSYEQYF	TGTGCCAGCAGCACCAGTGGGACAGACTCCTACGAGCAGTACTTC
-	TRBV6-1	TRBJ1-2	-	CASSEDAGANYGYTF	TGTGCCAGCAGTGAAGATGCAGGGGCTAACTATGGCTACACCTTC
-	TRBV19	TRBJ1-4	-	CASSNPGQRNEKLFF	TGTGCCAGTAGTAACCCGGGACAAAGAAATGAAAAACTGTTTTTT
once	TRBV5-6	TRBJ2-3	TRBD2	CASSLGGGGVADTQYF	TGTGCCAGCAGCTTGGGCGGGGGGGGCGTGGCAGATACGCAGTATTTT
-	TRBV4-2	TRBJ2-1	TRBD2	CASSPPAGTSGPLGDEQFF	TGTGCCAGCAGCCCTCCGGCCGGGACTAGCGGGCCCCTTGGCGATGAGCAGTTCTTC
-	TRBV10-2	TRBJ1-2	-	CASLDSNYGYTF	TGCGCCAGCCTCGACAGTAACTATGGCTACACCTTC
-	TRBV7-9	TRBJ2-3	-	CASTPGVVEGWDTQYF	TGTGCCAGCACCCCCGGGGTAGTAGAAGGGTGGGATACGCAGTATTTT
-	TRBV2	TRBJ1-5	-	CASSADSNSNQPQHF	TGTGCCAGCAGTGCTGACAGCAATAGCAATCAGCCCCAGCATTTT
-	TRBV18	TRBJ1-2	-	CASSPGPAGAYNYGYTF	TGTGCCAGCTCACCCGGGCCTGCGGGGGCTTATAACTATGGCTACACCTTC
-	TRBV19	TRBJ1-1	-	CASSADSIEAFF	TGTGCCAGTAGTGCCGACAGTATTGAAGCTTTCTTT
-	TRBV19	TRBJ2-1	-	CASSSFGDNEQFF	TGTGCCAGTAGTAGTTTCGGGGACAATGAGCAGTTCTTC
-	TRBV7-8	TRBJ2-7	-	CASSTRTEYEQYF	TGTGCCAGCAGCACTAGGACAGAATACGAGCAGTACTTC
-	TRBV4-3	TRBJ1-5	TRBD1	CASSPSTGAFGEPQHF	TGCGCCAGCAGCCCCTCGACAGGGGCGTTCGGTGAGCCCCAGCATTTT
-	TRBV27	TRBJ2-3	-	CASSFLTVKADTQYF	TGTGCCAGCAGTTTTCTTACAGTAAAAGCAGATACGCAGTATTTT
-	TRBV30	TRBJ2-3	-	CAWRDIRTDTQYF	TGTGCCTGGAGGGACATACGCACAGATACGCAGTATTTT
once	TRBV7-9	TRBJ2-3	TRBD2	CASSRTLPGLGGTDTQYF	TGTGCCAGCAGCCGTACCCTACCGGGACTAGGGGGGACAGATACGCAGTATTTT
-	TRBV11-2	TRBJ1-1	-	CASSLEANSGTEAFF	TGTGCCAGCAGCTTAGAAGCCAACAGCGGCACTGAAGCTTTCTTT
few	TRBV19	TRBJ1-2	TRBD1	CASSVSPGTGNGYTF	TGTGCCAGTAGTGTTTCTCCCGGGACAGGGAATGGCTACACCTTC